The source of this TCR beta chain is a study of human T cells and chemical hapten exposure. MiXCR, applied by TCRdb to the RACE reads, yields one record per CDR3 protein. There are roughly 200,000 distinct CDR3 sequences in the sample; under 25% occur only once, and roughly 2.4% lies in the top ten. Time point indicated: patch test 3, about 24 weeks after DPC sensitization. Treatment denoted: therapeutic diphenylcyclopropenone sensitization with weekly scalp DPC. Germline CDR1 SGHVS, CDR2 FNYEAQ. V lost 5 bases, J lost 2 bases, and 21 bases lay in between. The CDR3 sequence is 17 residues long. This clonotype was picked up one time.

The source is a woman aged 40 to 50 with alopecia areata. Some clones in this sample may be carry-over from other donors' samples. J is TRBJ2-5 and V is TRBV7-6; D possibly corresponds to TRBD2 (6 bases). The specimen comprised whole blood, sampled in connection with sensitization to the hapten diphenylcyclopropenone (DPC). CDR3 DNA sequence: TGTGCCAGCAGCCCGCAAAACCCGGGACTGGCGCAAGAGACCCAGTACTTC. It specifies CASSPQNPGLAQETQYF.